Shown below are 23 T cell receptor beta chains from a single sample sequenced in a study of OX40 agonist ivuxolimab in advanced cancers. Assay: immunoSEQ multiplex PCR; the TCRdb copy retains only in-frame clones and omits some. Here the sample spans about 64,000 clones, roughly 89% being singletons. The sequenced sample was CD4+ or CD8+ T cells sorted from blood, obtained in a trial of the OX40 agonist ivuxolimab. Receptor source: an adult with an advanced solid tumor such as melanoma, head and neck, liver or kidney cancer.

V gene TRBV2 combines with J gene TRBJ2-2, with D tentatively TRBD1 (5 bases). V was trimmed by 8 bases and J by 1 base, leaving 11 bases between them. The germline gives CDR1 SNHLY, CDR2 FYNNEI. This CDR3 region has 14 residues. The DNA for the CDR3 is TGTGCCAGCTTGCAAGGGGAGAACACCGGGGAGCTGTTTTTT. Its translation: CASLQGENTGELFF.

This clone has a single count. This chain connects TRBV11-2 to TRBJ2-2; 7 bases align to TRBD1. Germline V gene lookup returns CDR1 SGHAT and CDR2 FQNNGV. J gave up 4 bases and V 6 bases, and 11 bases lay outside the gene matches. The CDR3 is 16 amino acids. The CDR3 DNA is TGTGCCAGCAGAACACCCCGACAGGGAACCACCGGGGAGCTGTTTTTT. Protein sequence: CASRTPRQGTTGELFF.

V is TRBV27 and J is TRBJ2-1; the match to TRBD2 covers 12 bases. This CDR3 has 16 residues. Germline assignment: CDR1 MNHEY and CDR2 SMNVEV (reference sequence). The J segment lost 5 bases and the V segment lost 3 bases, leaving 5 bases of the junction unmatched. CDR3 residues: CASSLRGTSGHNEQFF. CDR3 DNA sequence: TGTGCCAGCAGTTTGAGAGGGACTAGCGGGCACAATGAGCAGTTCTTC.

This sequence joins TRBV19 and TRBJ1-5; perhaps TRBD1 as D (6 bases). The CDR3 sequence is 16 residues long. V gave up 0 bases and J gave up 0 bases, with 9 bases separating them. CDR1 is LNHDA and CDR2 is SQIVND in the germline V gene (reference sequence). The CDR3 sequence: CASSIDHRDSNQPQHF. The CDR3 DNA reads as TGTGCCAGTAGTATAGATCACAGGGATAGCAATCAGCCCCAGCATTTT. Looking up the rest from reference TRBV19 and TRBJ1-5 gives the full variable domain: DGGITQSPKYLFRKEGQNVTLSCEQNLNHDAMYWYRQDPGQGLRLIYYSQIVNDFQKGDIAEGYSVSREKKESFPLTVTSAQKNPTAFYLCASSIDHRDSNQPQHFGDGTRLSIL.

The V and J genes are TRBV18 and TRBJ1-6, with a possible D match to TRBD1 (5 bases). Trimming cost V 3 bases and J 9 bases, with 18 bases left between them. Germline lookup yields CDR1 KGHSH and CDR2 LQKENI. This CDR3 contains 16 residues. The CDR3 protein is CASSPMGPAEASPLHF. The CDR3, as DNA: TGTGCCAGCTCACCGATGGGACCGGCAGAGGCTTCACCCCTCCACTTT.

This clone has just one count. The chain has TRBV5-4 and TRBJ2-7, with D possibly TRBD2 on 5 matching bases. CDR1 and CDR2 (germline): SGHNT, YYREEE (reference sequence). The length of the CDR3 is 12 residues. The germline V and J ends were trimmed by 4 bases and 6 bases, with 11 bases remaining between them. CDR3 sequence: CASSQREFEQYF. CDR3 sequence (DNA): TGTGCCAGCAGCCAAAGGGAGTTCGAGCAGTACTTC.

The CDR3 nucleotides read TGTGCCAGCAGTCGCAGACAGGGTGGGACCACAGATACGCAGTATTTT. Protein product: CASSRRQGGTTDTQYF. The rearrangement uses TRBV11-2 and TRBJ2-3; TRBD1 agrees at 7 bases. Trimming removed 6 bases from V and 2 bases from J; junction bases left unmatched: 11. The CDR3 loop spans 16 amino acids. Germline CDR1 SGHAT, CDR2 FQNNGV.

Notes on this clone: Other nucleotide sequences from this sample produce the same CDR3. The chain carries TRBV11-2 and TRBJ1-1; D is unresolved. Deletions cut 5 bases from V and 4 bases from J, with 20 bases between. The CDR3 sequence is 16 residues long. Per germline, CDR1 SGHAT and CDR2 FQNNGV. The DNA of the CDR3 is TGTGCCAGCAGCCCAGTAGGATTCGTTGGCAGCACTGAAGCTTTCTTT. Translation gives CASSPVGFVGSTEAFF.

The chain joins TRBV11-2 to TRBJ2-7; D call uncertain. The V gene's germline CDR1 is SGHAT and CDR2 FQNNGV. Trimming stripped 4 bases from V and 6 bases from J, with 10 bases between. CDR3 size: 12 residues. CDR3 nucleotides: TGTGCCAGCAGCTCCCTGTACGGCGAGCAGTACTTC. Its protein is CASSSLYGEQYF.

The chain couples TRBV30 to TRBJ1-1; perhaps TRBD1 as D (5 bases). Germline V CDR1 and CDR2: GTSNPN, SVGIG (reference sequence). The CDR3 totals 13 residues. Trimming removed 7 bases from V and 5 bases from J, with 17 bases in between. DNA of the CDR3: TGTGCCTTCGCCCTTGGGACGGGGACTGAAGCTTTCTTT. It specifies CAFALGTGTEAFF.

The count of this clone is one. V gene TRBV20-1 combines with J gene TRBJ2-5; D is ambiguous. The germline V gene has CDR1 DFQATT and CDR2 SNEGSKA (reference sequence). V lost 3 bases and J lost 6, with 5 bases in between. The CDR3 extends over 10 amino acids. The CDR3, as DNA: TGCAGTGCTAGTAGACAGACCCAGTACTTC. Protein product: CSASRQTQYF.

The V gene is TRBV19, the J gene TRBJ1-5; no reliable D call. The CDR3 covers 15 residues. The ends were cut back, 5 bases at V and 7 bases at J, with 18 bases in the middle. Germline V gives CDR1 LNHDA, CDR2 SQIVND (reference sequence). Written as DNA, the CDR3 is TGTGCCAGTAGTCCATCAACTATCGGAAGACAGCCCCAGCATTTT. This encodes CASSPSTIGRQPQHF.

The V and J genes are TRBV18 and TRBJ2-2; D unresolved. V lost 3 bases to trimming and J lost 3 bases, with 14 bases between them. This CDR3 spans 16 amino acids. Germline CDR1 is KGHSH and CDR2 is LQKENI. The CDR3 reads CASSPIPSPYTGELFF. CDR3 DNA sequence: TGTGCCAGCTCACCCATCCCCAGCCCTTACACCGGGGAGCTGTTTTTT.

This chain links TRBV28 with TRBJ2-5, with 7 bases identical to TRBD2. Germline values: CDR1 MDHEN, CDR2 SYDVKM. V shed 3 bases and J 1 base; nucleotides not matched to a gene: 5. CDR3 size: 15 residues. The CDR3 spells CASSFNTGGQETQYF. CDR3 DNA sequence: TGTGCCAGCAGTTTTAACACGGGAGGCCAAGAGACCCAGTACTTC.

J is TRBJ2-3 and V is TRBV7-9; the match to TRBD2 covers 13 bases. Germline V gene sequence: CDR1 SEHNR, CDR2 FQNEAQ (reference sequence). The V and J ends lost 5 bases and 2 bases, in that order; junction bases with no gene match: 4. This CDR3 comprises 16 residues. CDR3 coding DNA: TGTGCCAGCAGCAAAGGGACTAGCGGGACCACAGATACGCAGTATTTT. Amino acids: CASSKGTSGTTDTQYF.

V and J are TRBV7-9 and TRBJ2-2, with 7 bases that match TRBD1. The CDR3 consists of 16 residues. The germline V gene encodes CDR1 SEHNR and CDR2 FQNEAQ (reference sequence). V lost 5 bases to trimming and J lost 4 bases; unmatched junction nucleotides: 10. DNA for the CDR3: TGTGCCAGCAGCCGCCCAGGGGGAGCGAGCACCGGGGAGCTGTTTTTT. It encodes CASSRPGGASTGELFF.

This sequence joins TRBV6-6 and TRBJ1-1; D might be TRBD1 (5 bases). The CDR3 sequence is 15 residues long. V was shortened by 5 bases and J by 1 base, with 14 bases between the two germline ends. Germline-derived CDR1 and CDR2 are MNHNY and SVGAGI (reference sequence). CDR3 in DNA: TGTGCCAGCAGTCTACCAGGGATGGCGAACACTGAAGCTTTCTTT. It specifies CASSLPGMANTEAFF.

The rearrangement links TRBV6-6 to TRBJ2-7, with D unclear. From germline, CDR1 is MNHNY and CDR2 SVGAGI (reference sequence). V was cut by 5 bases and J by 3 bases, with 8 bases left in between. CDR3 length: 12 residues. In DNA, the CDR3 is TGTGCCAGCAGTCGCGATTACTACGAGCAGTACTTC. It is translated as CASSRDYYEQYF.

The chain carries TRBV6-1 and TRBJ2-7; 10 bases are a match to TRBD2. Germline V gives CDR1 MNHNS, CDR2 SASEGT. V was pared by 8 bases and J by 4 bases, with 11 bases of the junction left unmatched. The CDR3 has 15 residues. CDR3 amino acids: CASGPGTSVRYEQYF. In DNA form, the CDR3 reads TGTGCCAGCGGTCCCGGGACTAGCGTACGTTACGAGCAGTACTTC.

The chain employs TRBV19 and TRBJ2-1; 12 bases line up with TRBD1. V lost 6 bases, J lost 9 bases, and 9 bases stayed unmatched. CDR3 length: 15 residues. The germline V gene has CDR1 LNHDA and CDR2 SQIVND (reference sequence). CDR3 sequence (DNA): TGTGCCAGTAGCTCCCCGGGACAGGGGGCCGCTGAGCAGTTCTTC. It translates to CASSSPGQGAAEQFF.

The chain uses TRBV19 and TRBJ2-1; 7 positions agree with TRBD1. The CDR3 totals 16 residues. V shed 3 bases, J shed 6 bases, and the junction held 11 bases outside the gene matches. Germline-derived CDR1 and CDR2 are LNHDA and SQIVND (reference sequence). This chain's CDR3 is CASSIYGRGNRNEQFF. The DNA of the CDR3 is TGTGCCAGTAGTATTTACGGCAGGGGGAATCGCAATGAGCAGTTCTTC.

This clone was counted only a few times. The chain has TRBV30 and TRBJ1-4, with a tentative D call TRBD1 (5 bases). The V gene's germline CDR1 is GTSNPN and CDR2 SVGIG (reference sequence). V lost 4 bases and J 0 bases, leaving 12 bases between the germline ends. This CDR3 is 15 amino acids long. CDR3 nucleotides: TGTGCCTGGAAGGCCCGGGGCGCAACTAATGAAAAACTGTTTTTT. Translated: CAWKARGATNEKLFF.

The chain has TRBV4-3 and TRBJ1-6, with a weak D call TRBD1 (5 bases). Germline CDR1 and CDR2: LGHNA and YSLEER. V gave up 4 bases and J gave up 9 bases, with 10 bases separating them. The CDR3 loop spans 13 amino acids. CDR3 sequence: CASSRLRASPLHF. In DNA form, the CDR3 reads TGCGCCAGCAGCCGCCTCAGGGCTTCACCCCTCCACTTT.